A single sample gave rise to the 27 T cell receptor beta chains below, sequenced in a study of OX40 agonist ivuxolimab in advanced cancers. Using immunoSEQ multiplex PCR, the repertoire was profiled, and TCRdb retains in-frame clones only, with some absent. The sample consists of about 70,000 clones, just over 85% of them appearing once. The starting material was CD4+ or CD8+ T cells sorted from blood, obtained in a trial of the OX40 agonist ivuxolimab. These receptors all stem from an adult with an advanced solid tumor such as melanoma, head and neck, liver or kidney cancer.

This sequence joins TRBV7-2 and TRBJ2-3, with D possibly being TRBD1 or TRBD2 (5 bases each). The CDR3 covers 14 residues. Germline CDR1 reads SGHTA; CDR2 reads FQGNSA. Trimming cost V 7 bases and J 2 bases, with 13 bases left between them. The CDR3 loop reads CASTPGPNTDTQYF. DNA for the CDR3: TGTGCCAGCACCCCGGGACCGAACACAGATACGCAGTATTTT.

The rearrangement links TRBV7-8 to TRBJ1-5; D is perhaps TRBD1 (6 bases). Germline assignment: CDR1 SGHVS and CDR2 FQNEAQ. This CDR3 has 17 residues. Trimming removed 5 bases from V and 1 base from J, with 18 bases in between. CDR3 DNA: TGTGCCAGCAGCAACCATAGAACAGGGAGGAGCAATCAGCCCCAGCATTTT. Protein product: CASSNHRTGRSNQPQHF.

V is TRBV6-6 and J is TRBJ1-1; TRBD1 matches 7 bases. This CDR3 has 15 amino acids. Germline V gives CDR1 MNHNY, CDR2 SVGAGI (reference sequence). The trim removed 2 bases at V and 8 bases at J, leaving 11 bases unmatched. The CDR3 DNA reads as TGTGCCAGCAGTTACCCTCCAGGACAGGTTGGGGAAGCTTTCTTT. Its protein product is CASSYPPGQVGEAFF.

The chain couples TRBV4-1 to TRBJ1-5; D gene unclear. V lost 0 bases to trimming and J lost 8 bases, with 14 bases between them. Germline assignment: CDR1 MGHRA and CDR2 YSYEKL. The CDR3 is 15 amino acids. CDR3 nucleotide sequence: TGCGCCAGCAGCCAAGACCCACTCCAGGCGAAGCCCCAGCATTTT. Its protein product is CASSQDPLQAKPQHF.

This clone was counted a single time. This chain uses TRBV27 with TRBJ1-1; possible D gene TRBD1, 5 bases. V lost 5 bases and J lost 1, with 14 bases in between. Germline-derived CDR1 and CDR2 are MNHEY and SMNVEV (reference sequence). This CDR3 comprises 15 residues. This CDR3 reads CASSLPGNPNTEAFF. For the CDR3, the DNA is TGTGCCAGCAGTCTACCAGGGAACCCGAACACTGAAGCTTTCTTT.

V is TRBV10-3 and J is TRBJ1-2; D perhaps matches TRBD1 (5 bases). In germline, CDR1 is ENHRY, CDR2 SYGVKD. V was pared by 0 bases and J by 8 bases, with 16 bases between. The CDR3 sequence is 15 residues long. The CDR3 nucleotides read TGTGCCATCAGTGAGTCGGGACGGGGGTCGGCGGGCTACACCTTC. It yields the protein CAISESGRGSAGYTF.

This chain uses TRBV5-1 with TRBJ1-2; 12 nucleotides match TRBD1. V trimming: 4 bases; J trimming: 6 bases; junction bases outside the gene matches: 13. The CDR3 has 17 residues. CDR1 and CDR2 (germline): SGHRS, YFSETQ. CDR3 sequence: CASSPGGGQGAIDGYTF. The CDR3 DNA reads as TGCGCCAGCAGCCCCGGGGGGGGACAGGGGGCGATCGATGGCTACACCTTC.

The V call is TRBV11-2, the J call TRBJ2-7; 11 bases are a match to TRBD1. Germline V gene data show CDR1 as SGHAT and CDR2 as FQNNGV. The length of the CDR3 is 15 residues. Trimming at V came to 5 bases and at J to 3 bases, leaving 6 bases not matched to a gene. CDR3 loop: CASSPGTGGSYEQYF. The CDR3 DNA is TGTGCCAGCAGCCCCGGGACAGGGGGGAGCTACGAGCAGTACTTC.

There are a few counts of this clone. The chain combines TRBV29-1 with TRBJ1-1, with no clear D. There are 13 residues in the CDR3. Germline V CDR1 and CDR2: SQVTM, ANQGSEA. V was pared by 4 bases and J by 0 bases, with 9 bases between. Written as DNA, the CDR3 is TGCAGCGTTGTGGGCAGGTTGAACACTGAAGCTTTCTTT. This gives the protein CSVVGRLNTEAFF.

V gene TRBV28 combines with J gene TRBJ2-2; 10 nucleotides align to TRBD2. This CDR3 is 16 amino acids long. With V trimmed by 3 bases and J by 2 bases, 3 bases remained unmatched. Germline CDR1 reads MDHEN; CDR2 reads SYDVKM. Here the CDR3 reads CASSFSGGSNTGELFF. For the CDR3, the DNA is TGTGCCAGCAGTTTTAGCGGGGGGTCCAACACCGGGGAGCTGTTTTTT.

The chain is built from TRBV11-3 and TRBJ2-7, with 9 bases identical to TRBD2. This CDR3 has 16 amino acids. Losses at the gene ends were 1 base for V and 2 bases for J; bases not matched to a gene: 6. Germline loops: CDR1 SGHNT, CDR2 YENEEA. The DNA for the CDR3 is TGTGCCAGCAGCTTAGCGGCTAGCGGGGCCGCCTACGAGCAGTACTTC. It yields the protein CASSLAASGAAYEQYF.

The chain is built from TRBV15 and TRBJ2-1; possible D gene TRBD2, 6 bases. The CDR3 has 15 amino acids. The V and J ends lost 0 bases and 7 bases respectively, with 13 bases between them. CDR1 and CDR2 (germline): LNHNV, YYDKDF (reference sequence). The CDR3 coding sequence is TGTGCCACCAGCAGAGACAACGTGGCGGGGAATGAGCAGTTCTTC. This codes for CATSRDNVAGNEQFF. The full variable domain, rest sourced from reference TRBV15 and TRBJ2-1, is DAMVIQNPRYQVTQFGKPVTLSCSQTLNHNVMYWYQQKSSQAPKLLFHYYDKDFNNEADTPDNFQSRRPNTSFCFLDIRSPGLGDTAMYLCATSRDNVAGNEQFFGPGTRLTVL.

The chain links TRBV5-8 to TRBJ2-5, with D perhaps assigned TRBD1 or TRBD2 (5 bases each). Between the trimmed V and J ends, which lost 0 bases and 2 bases, there was a span of 14 bases. The CDR3 totals 16 residues. Germline CDR1 SGHTS, CDR2 YDEGEE. Here the CDR3 reads CASSLAGTGNQETQYF. CDR3 sequence (DNA): TGTGCCAGCAGCTTGGCCGGGACGGGTAATCAAGAGACCCAGTACTTC.

J is TRBJ2-3 and V is TRBV2; tentative D call: TRBD1 (6 bases). The CDR3 runs to 14 residues. Trimming removed 4 bases from V and 2 bases from J, with 10 bases in between. Germline loops: CDR1 SNHLY, CDR2 FYNNEI. The CDR3 DNA sequence: TGTGCCAGCAGTGCGGACAGTCCCACAGATACGCAGTATTTT. Its translation is CASSADSPTDTQYF.

The chain employs TRBV6-5 and TRBJ1-5; TRBD1 is a possible D gene (5 bases). This CDR3 has 15 residues. V shed 0 bases and J shed 6 bases, with 12 bases lying between them. CDR1 is MNHEY and CDR2 is SVGAGI in the germline V gene. This chain's CDR3 is CASSYSRAQGQPQHF. CDR3 nucleotide sequence: TGTGCCAGCAGTTACTCGAGGGCTCAGGGTCAGCCCCAGCATTTT.

The chain has TRBV14 and TRBJ1-1; no clear D. V dropped 1 base and J dropped 11 bases, with 14 bases sitting between them. Germline loops: CDR1 SGHDN, CDR2 FVKESK. There are 13 residues in the CDR3. The CDR3 protein is CASSQGVGVVAFF. DNA for the CDR3: TGTGCCAGCAGCCAAGGGGTTGGGGTCGTGGCTTTCTTT.

The J gene is TRBJ2-7, the V gene TRBV2, with D possibly being TRBD1 (5 bases). CDR1 is SNHLY and CDR2 is FYNNEI in the germline V gene. There are 17 residues in the CDR3. The V end was cut by 6 bases, the J end by 3 bases, with 24 bases between. CDR3 sequence: CASSRTGVGATLYEQYF. The CDR3 nucleotides are TGTGCCAGCAGCCGTACGGGCGTAGGGGCAACACTCTACGAGCAGTACTTC. Using reference TRBV2 and TRBJ2-7 for the parts outside the CDR3, the full variable domain is EPEVTQTPSHQVTQMGQEVILRCVPISNHLYFYWYRQILGQKVEFLVSFYNNEISEKSEIFDDQFSVERPDGSNFTLKIRSTKLEDSAMYFCASSRTGVGATLYEQYFGPGTRLTVT.

The genes are TRBV28 and TRBJ2-5; 9 positions match TRBD2. The trim removed 6 bases at V and 5 bases at J, leaving 10 bases unmatched. Germline V CDR1 and CDR2: MDHEN, SYDVKM. The CDR3 sequence is 15 residues long. The CDR3 coding sequence is TGTGCCAGCAGCCCTCCGCGGGGGGGCGGTGAGACCCAGTACTTC. This encodes CASSPPRGGGETQYF.

This rearrangement joins TRBV7-2 to TRBJ1-1, with a weak D call TRBD1 (6 bases). Germline CDR1 is SGHTA and CDR2 is FQGNSA. The germline V and J ends were trimmed by 4 bases and 1 base, with 10 bases remaining between them. The CDR3 contains 14 residues. The CDR3 sequence: CASSSRGENTEAFF. CDR3 bases: TGTGCCAGCAGCTCGAGGGGGGAGAACACTGAAGCTTTCTTT.

The rearrangement uses TRBV5-6 and TRBJ1-3, with D maybe TRBD1 (6 bases). Germline V gene lookup returns CDR1 SGHDT and CDR2 YYEEEE. The V end lost 0 bases, the J end lost 1 base, and 11 bases lay between the germline ends. The CDR3 sequence is 16 residues long. The CDR3 reads CASSLAGGGSGNTIYF. CDR3 nucleotide sequence: TGTGCCAGCAGCTTGGCCGGGGGCGGGTCTGGAAACACCATATATTTT.

The chain links TRBV19 to TRBJ2-5; 8 nucleotides align to TRBD1. Looked up from germline, CDR1 is LNHDA and CDR2 is SQIVND (reference sequence). There are 15 residues in the CDR3. V lost 1 base and J lost 5; bases outside the gene matches: 6. In DNA form, the CDR3 reads TGTGCCAGTAGTATAGCTCAGGGGGCCGGTGAGACCCAGTACTTC. Its translation is CASSIAQGAGETQYF.

The rearrangement links TRBV2 to TRBJ1-5, with TRBD1 as a possible D gene (6 bases). The V end lost 3 bases, the J end lost 1 base, and 10 bases lay between the germline ends. CDR3 length equals 15 residues. Germline-derived CDR1 and CDR2 are SNHLY and FYNNEI. The DNA of the CDR3 is TGTGCCAGCAGTGACCCCAGGGGCAGCAATCAGCCCCAGCATTTT. The encoded protein is CASSDPRGSNQPQHF.

This chain links TRBV7-9 with TRBJ1-4; TRBD1 matches 10 bases. The CDR3 has 16 residues. Germline values: CDR1 SEHNR, CDR2 FQNEAQ (reference sequence). V was clipped by 0 bases and J by 5 bases; unmatched bases: 3. CDR3 region: CASSLALGQGNEKLFF. The CDR3 nucleotides are TGTGCCAGCAGCTTAGCGTTGGGACAGGGGAATGAAAAACTGTTTTTT. Based on the CDR3 plus reference TRBV7-9 and TRBJ1-4, the full variable domain is DTGVSQNPRHKITKRGQNVTFRCDPISEHNRLYWYRQTLGQGPEFLTYFQNEAQLEKSRLLSDRFSAERPKGSFSTLEIQRTEQGDSAMYLCASSLALGQGNEKLFFGSGTQLSVL.

The CDR3 here is CASSPLMAPSYEQYF. The CDR3 DNA follows: TGTGCCAGCAGCCCCCTTATGGCCCCCAGCTACGAGCAGTACTTC. The genes are TRBV11-3 and TRBJ2-7, with unresolved D. The germline gives CDR1 SGHNT, CDR2 YENEEA. This CDR3 has 15 amino acids. V shed 5 bases and J shed 3 bases, with 17 bases lying between them.

The J gene is TRBJ1-5, the V gene TRBV19; D unclear. This CDR3 is built from 14 residues. V was shortened by 5 bases and J by 2 bases, with 10 bases between the two germline ends. Germline V gene sequence: CDR1 LNHDA, CDR2 SQIVND (reference sequence). The CDR3 DNA follows: TGTGCCAGTAGTTGGTTTGGAGGCAATCAGCCCCAGCATTTT. Its protein is CASSWFGGNQPQHF.

This chain links TRBV4-1 with TRBJ2-7; 8 bases are a match to TRBD2. The V and J ends lost 0 bases and 2 bases, in that order; junction bases with no gene match: 12. The CDR3 loop spans 18 amino acids. The germline CDR1 and CDR2 sequences are MGHRA and YSYEKL. The CDR3 nucleotides are TGCGCCAGCAGCCAAGAGATTGGGGGACTAGGTGTAACCTACGAGCAGTACTTC. Protein sequence: CASSQEIGGLGVTYEQYF.

A few counts support this clone. The CDR3 protein is CASSRGQGDTEAFF. In DNA form, the CDR3 reads TGTGCCAGTAGTCGGGGACAGGGGGACACTGAAGCTTTCTTT. The chain couples TRBV19 to TRBJ1-1; TRBD1 matches at 11 bases. V dropped 5 bases and J dropped 3; count of bases not matched to a gene: 2. CDR3 size: 14 residues. CDR1 LNHDA and CDR2 SQIVND come from the germline V gene (reference sequence).